These 13 T cell receptor beta chains were all obtained from the same sample, sequenced in a study of cytomegalovirus exposure and HLA in healthy donors. Primers included in the PCR were 60 Vbeta and 13 Jbeta primers. TCRdb's copy holds only in-frame clones and misses some; the assay was immunoSEQ multiplex PCR. The sample holds over 50,000 clones; more than 70% are singletons and the top ten take roughly half. Material: PBMCs. The receptors were gathered from a man in his fifties in good health and CMV-seropositive.

This rearrangement joins TRBV6-1 to TRBJ2-5; 10 positions agree with TRBD1. The tail of the sequence fits TRBJ2-7 better, so the J call may be wrong. The CDR3 spans 15 residues. CDR1 and CDR2 from the germline V gene are MNHNS and SASEGT. This chain's CDR3 is CASSGPDRGTYEQYF. The CDR3 DNA follows: TGTGCCAGCAGTGGACCGGACAGGGGGACCTACGAGCAGTACTTC.

The J gene is TRBJ2-5, the V gene TRBV4-1; 7 positions match TRBD2. The CDR3 runs to 15 residues. V lost 1 base to trimming and J lost 5 bases; unmatched junction nucleotides: 7. Germline assignment: CDR1 MGHRA and CDR2 YSYEKL. CDR3 region: CASSQGAGPRETQYF. CDR3 DNA: TGCGCCAGCAGCCAAGGAGCGGGGCCCAGGGAGACCCAGTACTTC.

V and J are TRBV9 and TRBJ2-7; the D is unclear. Trimming stripped 0 bases from V and 7 bases from J, with 8 bases between. This CDR3 comprises 12 residues. Germline V gives CDR1 SGDLS, CDR2 YYNGEE. The CDR3 spells CASSVGGGEQYF. The DNA of the CDR3 is TGTGCCAGCAGCGTAGGAGGCGGAGAGCAGTACTTC.

V usage is TRBV5-4 and J usage is TRBJ1-6; TRBD1 might be the D (6 bases). Germline assignment: CDR1 SGHNT and CDR2 YYREEE (reference sequence). Trimming shortened V by 4 bases and J by 4 bases, and 12 bases separated the two germline ends. The CDR3 is made up of 15 amino acids. The CDR3 reads CASSPGTTYNSPLHF. CDR3 nucleotides: TGTGCCAGCAGCCCCGGGACAACATATAATTCACCCCTCCACTTT.

This clone has a single count. The rearrangement links TRBV6-5 to TRBJ2-3; D call uncertain. Germline V gene sequence: CDR1 MNHEY, CDR2 SVGAGI. CDR3 length equals 14 residues. The germline V and J ends were trimmed by 4 bases and 1 base, with 9 bases remaining between them. CDR3 sequence (DNA): TGTGCCAGCAGTTCCCCCTACCGCACAGATACGCAGTATTTT. Its protein product is CASSSPYRTDTQYF.

V and J are TRBV4-1 and TRBJ1-2; maybe TRBD1 (6 bases). The CDR3 spans 12 residues. Deletions cut 5 bases from V and 7 bases from J, with 11 bases between. Germline loops: CDR1 MGHRA, CDR2 YSYEKL. The CDR3 coding sequence is TGCGCCAGCAGCATACAGGGTTCTGGCTACACCTTC. This sequence encodes CASSIQGSGYTF.

The CDR3 DNA reads as TGTGCCAGCAGTTACTCGGGAGTGACAGGGGGTTACGAGCAGTACTTC. It yields the protein CASSYSGVTGGYEQYF. The chain carries TRBV6-6 and TRBJ2-7; 9 bases fit TRBD1. Germline-derived CDR1 and CDR2 are MNHNY and SVGAGI (reference sequence). V lost 0 bases and J lost 4; bases outside the gene matches: 7. There are 16 residues in the CDR3.

The J gene is TRBJ1-2, the V gene TRBV18; 8 nucleotides match TRBD1. The CDR3 is made up of 13 amino acids. Germline-derived CDR1 and CDR2 are KGHSH and LQKENI. Germline trimming cut 3 bases from V and 3 bases from J; bases unmatched to any gene: 0. This CDR3 is CASSPDRDYGYTF. CDR3 sequence (DNA): TGTGCCAGCTCACCGGACAGGGACTATGGCTACACCTTC.

Remarks on this clone: The sample has other DNA sequences that encode this CDR3 too. The chain joins TRBV6-1 to TRBJ2-5, with 9 bases that match TRBD2. The V segment lost 3 bases and the J segment 4 bases; nucleotides outside the gene matches: 18. Germline CDR1 and CDR2: MNHNS and SASEGT. The CDR3 totals 19 residues. CDR3 sequence (DNA): TGTGCCAGCAGTGAGGTCGGCGGGGGGGCCGTATATGGATCAGAGACCCAGTACTTC. Its translation is CASSEVGGGAVYGSETQYF.

The rearrangement links TRBV10-2 to TRBJ2-3; D possibly corresponds to TRBD1 (6 bases). CDR3 length: 14 amino acids. Looked up from germline, CDR1 is WSHSY and CDR2 is SAAADI. Trimming took 6 bases from V and 4 from J, leaving 14 bases between them. The CDR3 region has the DNA TGCGCCAGCAGACAGGGCTTGAGGGCAGATACGCAGTATTTT. As protein: CASRQGLRADTQYF.

V is TRBV7-9 and J is TRBJ2-7; TRBD2 matches at 9 bases. Trimming took 0 bases from V and 1 from J; bases not matched to a gene: 1. Germline CDR1 and CDR2: SEHNR and FQNEAQ (reference sequence). The CDR3 sequence is 15 residues long. CDR3 nucleotides: TGTGCCAGCAGCTTAGCTAGCGGGGGTTCCTACGAGCAGTACTTC. As protein: CASSLASGGSYEQYF.

The V call is TRBV11-2, the J call TRBJ2-6; 12 nucleotides match TRBD1. The germline V gene encodes CDR1 SGHAT and CDR2 FQNNGV. The CDR3 spans 18 residues. V lost 6 bases, J lost 13 bases, and 19 bases stayed unmatched. The CDR3 DNA sequence: TGTGCCAGCAGGGACTGGGACAGGGGGCGCGAGGGGGGCTGGGTCCTGACTTTC. Translating gives CASRDWDRGREGGWVLTF.

This clone was counted between two and nine times. J is TRBJ2-7 and V is TRBV21-1; the table's TRBD1 call for D was not verified on the DNA. TRBV21-1 is recorded as a pseudogene. The CDR3 consists of 16 residues. The CDR3 loop is CASSSWGTGGFNEQYF. The CDR3 DNA reads as TGTGCCAGCAGCTCCTGGGGGACAGGGGGCTTCAACGAGCAGTACTTC.